This T cell receptor (beta chain) emerged from a study of blood T cell repertoires in COVID-19. Study summary: In each case, the material was cDNA or gDNA derived from T cells, B-cell-depleted T cells, or PBMCs.

Some clones are missing from TCRdb's copy, which holds only in-frame ones; the method was immunoSEQ multiplex PCR. The table shows 250,000 to 300,000 clones, with roughly nine tenths occurring only once. The length of the CDR3 is 15 residues. Trimming took 0 bases from V and 7 from J; bases not matched to a gene: 0. Germline CDR1 and CDR2: SGHRS and YFSETQ. The source is a woman aged 25-40 years with COVID-19, enrolled during active disease. The chain joins TRBV5-1 to TRBJ1-6; 11 bases map to TRBD1. The specimen was peripheral blood. CDR3 DNA: TGCGCCAGCAGCTTGGGGACAGGGGGCAATTCACCCCTCCACTTT. Translated, it gives CASSLGTGGNSPLHF. The variable domain in full, with the rest retrieved from reference TRBV5-1 and TRBJ1-6, is KAGVTQTPRYLIKTRGQQVTLSCSPISGHRSVSWYQQTPGQGLQFLFEYFSETQRNKGNFPGRFSGRQFSNSRSEMNVSTLELGDSALYLCASSLGTGGNSPLHFGNGTRLTVT.